The rows below give T cell receptor beta chains drawn from one sample of a study of CD8+ T cells in alopecia areata. Produced via immunoSEQ multiplex PCR; TCRdb's table is partial and in-frame only. Found here are 110,000 to 150,000 clones, around 60% of them singletons; the top ten hold 5% to 7%. The sequenced sample was CD4+ T cells sorted from blood, obtained at week 0. All receptors derive from a human donor with alopecia areata. Each CDR3 is given with its conserved first and last residue. The D gene is left open where the match is weak. For some rows the clone size is stated as once, few or many, or as a class when expanded; others skip it.

>TRBJ2-5|TRBD2|NA|TRBV30
TGTGCCTGGTGGCACGGGGGGGAGACCCAGTACTTC
CAWWHGGETQYF
>TRBJ2-5|NA|NA|TRBV11-2
TGTGCCAGCAGCTTAGCCCAAGAGACCCAGTACTTC
CASSLAQETQYF
>TRBJ1-6|NA|NA|TRBV12-5
TGTGCTAGTGGCTGGGGGGATTCACCCCTCCACTTT
CASGWGDSPLHF
>TRBJ2-1|TRBD1|few|TRBV15
TGTGCCACCAGCAGAGGGGACAGGGTCTCCTACAATGAGCAGTTCTTC
CATSRGDRVSYNEQFF
>TRBJ1-6|NA|NA|TRBV15
TGTGCCACCAGCAGAACGAGGGATTCACCCCTCCACTTT
CATSRTRDSPLHF
>TRBJ2-7|TRBD1|NA|TRBV5-4
TGTGCCAGCAGCTTGCTCCCAGGGGGCGAATACGAGCAGTACTTC
CASSLLPGGEYEQYF
>TRBJ2-1|NA|few|TRBV19
TGTGCCAGTAGTATGTCGGGCAGGGAGGTGCTCTTC
CASSMSGREVLF
>TRBJ2-5|NA|NA|TRBV29-1
TGCAGCGTTACAGACAGGCACCCCCAAGAGACCCAGTACTTC
CSVTDRHPQETQYF
>TRBJ2-2|NA|NA|TRBV6-6
TGTGCCAGCAGTTACGGGCCGACGAACACCGGGGAGCTGTTTTTT
CASSYGPTNTGELFF
>TRBJ1-6|NA|NA|TRBV6-5
TGTGCCGCGCATCAGGGCCCCAATTCACCCCTCCACTTT
CAAHQGPNSPLHF
>TRBJ2-7|TRBD1|few|TRBV5-6
TGTGCCAGCAGCAGGACAGGGAGGGAGCAGTACTTC
CASSRTGREQYF
>TRBJ1-6|TRBD1|NA|TRBV13
TGTGCCAGCAGCTTAGGAGACAGGGGGGATTCACCCCTCCACTTT
CASSLGDRGDSPLHF
>TRBJ1-5|NA|NA|TRBV7-2
TGTGCCAGCAGCTTAGCGGCAGCAGGGATAAATCAGCCCCAGCATTTT
CASSLAAAGINQPQHF
>TRBJ1-5|NA|NA|TRBV6-7
TGTGCCAGCAGTTACTCGGTCACCTATAGCAATCAGCCCCAGCATTTT
CASSYSVTYSNQPQHF
>TRBJ2-1|TRBD1|NA|TRBV27
TGTGCCAGCAGTCTGACAGGGGGCGCCTACAATGAGCAGTTCTTC
CASSLTGGAYNEQFF
>TRBJ2-1|TRBD2|few|TRBV9
TGTGCCAGCAGCTCAAGCGGGGGGTCCCACAATGAGCAGTTCTTC
CASSSSGGSHNEQFF